This paragraph reports one TCR beta chain. These data belong to a study of Ad26.COV2.S vaccination and SARS-CoV-2 variants. The treatment here: roughly 20 received Ad26.COV2.S at low or high dose, single or two shots; about 5 received placebo; per-sample allocation not given. Sampling happened 63 days after the first vaccine or placebo injection. Recruitment in Boston yielded a donor of adult age, 18-55 years. The V gene's germline CDR1 is PRHDT and CDR2 FYEKMQ (reference sequence). CDR3 size: 16 residues. V lost 4 bases and J lost 5, with 19 bases in between. Only in-frame clones appear in the TCRdb table, and some are missing; sequencing was by immunoSEQ multiplex PCR. The sample contains about 350,000 clones, 85% of which appear only once.

Sample: peripheral blood, taken in a trial of Ad26.COV2.S vaccine versus placebo. The clonotype was recovered from a person aged 18-60 years who received the Ad26.COV2.S COVID-19 vaccine or a placebo. V gene TRBV13 combines with J gene TRBJ2-3; D perhaps matches TRBD1 (5 bases). The CDR3 protein is CASSSQGAFEVDTQYF. The CDR3 nucleotides read TGTGCCAGCAGCTCCCAAGGGGCCTTCGAGGTAGATACGCAGTATTTT.